Presented here are 26 T cell receptor beta chains from one specimen sequenced in a study of blood T cell repertoires in COVID-19. Profiling relied on immunoSEQ multiplex PCR, and the TCRdb table lists in-frame clones only, not all of them. This table has under 300,000 clones, roughly 90% appearing once. The sequenced sample was peripheral blood. The origin of the receptors is a man in his forties or fifties with acute or convalescent COVID-19.

The chain couples TRBV11-2 to TRBJ1-4, with 9 nucleotides matching TRBD1. V was pared by 1 base and J by 5 bases, with 5 bases of the junction left unmatched. CDR1 and CDR2 from the germline V gene are SGHAT and FQNNGV. The CDR3 contains 16 residues. The CDR3 nucleotides read TGTGCCAGCAGCTTAGTCCCCGGGACAGGGAATGAAAAACTGTTTTTT. The encoded protein is CASSLVPGTGNEKLFF. The entire variable domain, with the rest obtained from reference TRBV11-2 and TRBJ1-4, is as follows: EAGVAQSPRYKIIEKRQSVAFWCNPISGHATLYWYQQILGQGPKLLIQFQNNGVVDDSQLPKDRFSAERLKGVDSTLKIQPAKLEDSAVYLCASSLVPGTGNEKLFFGSGTQLSVL.

The chain combines TRBV9 with TRBJ2-7, with D uncertain. This CDR3 has 13 amino acids. The V end was cut by 0 bases, the J end by 5 bases, with 9 bases between. Germline-derived CDR1 and CDR2 are SGDLS and YYNGEE. In DNA form, the CDR3 reads TGTGCCAGCAGCGTAGAGGCAGGCAACGAGCAGTACTTC. Translation gives CASSVEAGNEQYF.

The V call is TRBV6-5, the J call TRBJ2-2, with D uncertain. This CDR3 spans 14 amino acids. Germline V gene data show CDR1 as MNHEY and CDR2 as SVGAGI. Trimming shortened V by 6 bases and J by 8 bases, and 16 bases separated the two germline ends. The CDR3 DNA reads as TGTGCCAGCAGCGCCCAGGCCCCATTAGGGGAGCTGTTTTTT. Its protein is CASSAQAPLGELFF.

The chain combines TRBV9 with TRBJ1-2; TRBD1 might be the D (6 bases). CDR1 and CDR2 from the germline V gene are SGDLS and YYNGEE. The V and J ends lost 4 bases and 5 bases respectively, with 15 bases between them. This CDR3 is built from 14 residues. The CDR3 reads CASSPEDSRYGYTF. The CDR3 DNA is TGTGCCAGCAGCCCTGAGGACAGTAGGTATGGCTACACCTTC.

V is TRBV27 and J is TRBJ2-7; 9 bases are a match to TRBD2. The V and J ends lost 10 bases and 2 bases, in that order; junction bases with no gene match: 9. Per the germline V gene, CDR1 is MNHEY and CDR2 is SMNVEV (reference sequence). CDR3 length equals 14 residues. CDR3 coding DNA: TGTGCCACCGCGGGGGGGCAGGGCGCCTACGAGCAGTACTTC. This encodes CATAGGQGAYEQYF.

This chain connects TRBV19 to TRBJ2-3; D is uncertain. Germline-derived CDR1 and CDR2 are LNHDA and SQIVND (reference sequence). The CDR3 loop spans 12 amino acids. Trimming pared 2 bases from V and 3 bases from J, leaving 3 bases between. CDR3 in amino acids: CASSISTDTQYF. CDR3 coding DNA: TGTGCCAGTAGTATATCGACAGATACGCAGTATTTT.

The rearrangement joins TRBV4-1 to TRBJ2-2, with D tentatively TRBD2 (6 bases). The CDR3 covers 17 residues. V gave up 1 base and J gave up 5 bases, with 17 bases separating them. Germline lookup yields CDR1 MGHRA and CDR2 YSYEKL. The CDR3 nucleotides read TGCGCCAGCAGCCAAGTGGCTACCCCCGCGGGGACCGGGGAGCTGTTTTTT. It yields the protein CASSQVATPAGTGELFF.

The V and J genes are TRBV11-2 and TRBJ2-3; TRBD1 agrees at 8 bases. Looked up from germline, CDR1 is SGHAT and CDR2 is FQNNGV. The junction had 9 bases not matched to a gene; V was cut back by 5 bases and J by 2 bases. The length of the CDR3 is 16 residues. The CDR3 nucleotides are TGTGCCAGCAGCCGAGGACAGGGTGCCCCCACAGATACGCAGTATTTT. Amino acid sequence: CASSRGQGAPTDTQYF.

V and J are TRBV19 and TRBJ2-6; D may be TRBD1 (6 bases). In germline, CDR1 is LNHDA, CDR2 SQIVND (reference sequence). The V end was cut by 3 bases, the J end by 3 bases, with 12 bases between. The CDR3 is 16 amino acids. The CDR3 loop is CASSIGTSGGANVLTF. In DNA, the CDR3 is TGTGCCAGTAGTATCGGGACAAGTGGTGGGGCCAACGTCCTGACTTTC. The whole variable domain, filled in from reference TRBV19 and TRBJ2-6, reads DGGITQSPKYLFRKEGQNVTLSCEQNLNHDAMYWYRQDPGQGLRLIYYSQIVNDFQKGDIAEGYSVSREKKESFPLTVTSAQKNPTAFYLCASSIGTSGGANVLTFGAGSRLTVL.

The chain has TRBV20-1 and TRBJ2-2, with D possibly matching TRBD2 (5 bases). This CDR3 has 10 residues. Germline-derived CDR1 and CDR2 are DFQATT and SNEGSKA (reference sequence). The CDR3 is CSDRGGELFF. Here the CDR3 DNA reads TGCAGCGATCGGGGCGGGGAGCTGTTTTTT.

CDR3 nucleotide sequence: TGTGCCAGCAGTCTCCGGGAGGGCTACGAGCAGTACTTC. Translating it yields CASSLREGYEQYF. The chain links TRBV6-5 to TRBJ2-7; TRBD2 aligns across 8 bases. Germline V lookup: CDR1 MNHEY, CDR2 SVGAGI. The CDR3 has 13 residues. V lost 5 bases to trimming and J lost 3 bases; unmatched junction nucleotides: 3.

Note on this clone: Other DNA sequences in the sample encode the same CDR3. The J gene is TRBJ1-1, the V gene TRBV7-3; 11 bases agree with TRBD1. CDR1 is SGHTA and CDR2 is FQGTGA in the germline V gene. This CDR3 is 14 amino acids long. Trimming cost V 5 bases and J 4 bases; bases outside gene matches: 3. For the CDR3, the DNA is TGTGCCAGCAGCCCGGGGACAGGGGGCACTGAAGCTTTCTTT. It specifies CASSPGTGGTEAFF.

This sequence joins TRBV13 and TRBJ1-2; 10 bases map to TRBD1. CDR1 is PRHDT, CDR2 FYEKMQ, per germline (reference sequence). CDR3 size: 15 residues. V lost 5 bases and J lost 3; bases outside the gene matches: 6. The CDR3 nucleotides read TGTGCCAGCAGCGATCGACAGGGGGCGGACTATGGCTACACCTTC. Protein sequence: CASSDRQGADYGYTF.

This clone was seen ten or more times. Other DNA sequences in the same sample also yield this CDR3. The CDR3 DNA reads TGCAGCGTTGAAGGAGTGGGGGGAATCTACGAGCAGTACTTC. Translated, it gives CSVEGVGGIYEQYF. The chain uses TRBV29-1 and TRBJ2-7; TRBD2 is a possible D gene (6 bases). V gave up 1 base and J gave up 3 bases, with 13 bases separating them. The CDR3 covers 14 residues. Germline CDR1 is SQVTM and CDR2 is ANQGSEA.

This rearrangement joins TRBV5-6 to TRBJ1-4; 10 bases agree with TRBD1. The V gene end was trimmed by 2 bases and the J gene end by 11 bases; junction bases not matched to a gene: 6. Germline V gene lookup returns CDR1 SGHDT and CDR2 YYEEEE. The CDR3 is made up of 14 amino acids. DNA for the CDR3: TGTGCCAGCAGCTTCGGGACAGGGGACAGGAAACTGTTTTTT. Residues: CASSFGTGDRKLFF.

The chain joins TRBV5-1 to TRBJ1-5; D is ambiguous. Germline CDR1 SGHRS, CDR2 YFSETQ. Trimming took 1 base from V and 6 from J, leaving 14 bases between them. The CDR3 spans 15 residues. The CDR3 region is CASSLTEGGGQPQHF. DNA for the CDR3: TGCGCCAGCAGCTTGACGGAGGGAGGCGGTCAGCCCCAGCATTTT.

The genes are TRBV5-1 and TRBJ2-3, with 10 nucleotides matching TRBD1. Trimming took 0 bases from V and 2 from J; bases not matched to a gene: 6. The germline CDR1 and CDR2 sequences are SGHRS and YFSETQ. The CDR3 has 17 amino acids. The CDR3 sequence: CASSLVPGTGDTDTQYF. The CDR3 region has the DNA TGCGCCAGCAGCTTGGTACCCGGGACAGGGGACACAGATACGCAGTATTTT.

The V call is TRBV2, the J call TRBJ2-3; TRBD2 agrees at 7 bases. Looked up from germline, CDR1 is SNHLY and CDR2 is FYNNEI. The CDR3 contains 10 residues. The V and J ends lost 6 bases and 10 bases, in that order; junction bases with no gene match: 1. The CDR3 loop is CASRGGAQYF. The CDR3 nucleotides read TGTGCCAGCAGGGGGGGGGCGCAGTATTTT.

This chain links TRBV6-5 with TRBJ2-7; possibly TRBD2 for D (5 bases). Trimming pared 4 bases from V and 3 bases from J, leaving 16 bases between. The CDR3 is 15 amino acids. CDR1 is MNHEY and CDR2 is SVGAGI in the germline V gene. The CDR3 nucleotides are TGTGCCAGCAGTTTATCCCGGACTGCCGACTACGAGCAGTACTTC. Amino acid sequence: CASSLSRTADYEQYF.

The chain links TRBV7-2 to TRBJ2-2; TRBD2 might be the D (5 bases). Trimming removed 4 bases at V and 5 bases at J, with 8 bases between. CDR3 length: 13 residues. Germline V gene data show CDR1 as SGHTA and CDR2 as FQGNSA. The chain's CDR3 is CASSSTGTGELFF. The CDR3 DNA sequence: TGTGCCAGCAGCTCAACGGGGACCGGGGAGCTGTTTTTT.

This chain connects TRBV19 to TRBJ2-5; 11 positions agree with TRBD1. Looked up from germline, CDR1 is LNHDA and CDR2 is SQIVND (reference sequence). The CDR3 covers 15 residues. The V and J ends lost 4 bases and 3 bases, in that order; junction bases with no gene match: 4. This CDR3 is CASSTWTGGKETQYF. CDR3 nucleotide sequence: TGTGCCAGTAGTACCTGGACAGGGGGCAAAGAGACCCAGTACTTC.

This clone was counted only a few times. The rearrangement uses TRBV2 and TRBJ1-3, with 9 bases matching TRBD1. The CDR3 covers 17 residues. Trimming at V came to 6 bases and at J to 4 bases, leaving 13 bases not matched to a gene. Per germline, CDR1 SNHLY and CDR2 FYNNEI. Here the CDR3 reads CASSPRDRVLRGNTIYF. DNA of the CDR3: TGTGCCAGCAGCCCCCGGGACAGGGTATTACGGGGAAACACCATATATTTT.

The chain has TRBV10-1 and TRBJ1-5; TRBD1 matches at 8 bases. V trimming: 7 bases; J trimming: 0 bases; junction bases outside the gene matches: 14. Germline V lookup: CDR1 WNHNN, CDR2 SYGVQD (reference sequence). The CDR3 consists of 18 residues. CDR3 sequence: CASTPVGTGIYSNQPQHF. The CDR3 DNA reads TGCGCCAGCACCCCCGTGGGGACAGGAATTTATAGCAATCAGCCCCAGCATTTT.

The chain couples TRBV28 to TRBJ1-2; 8 nucleotides match TRBD1. The CDR3 is 13 amino acids. Germline V lookup: CDR1 MDHEN, CDR2 SYDVKM. V was clipped by 6 bases and J by 6 bases; unmatched bases: 6. CDR3 amino acids: CASRTPGQDGYTF. The DNA of the CDR3 is TGTGCCAGCAGAACGCCGGGACAGGATGGCTACACCTTC.

The rearrangement links TRBV6-5 to TRBJ1-5; D may be TRBD1 (5 bases). Trimming left V 7 bases short and J 8 bases short, with 12 bases between. The CDR3 is 12 amino acids. Germline V gene lookup returns CDR1 MNHEY and CDR2 SVGAGI. This CDR3 reads CASKGPGEPQHF. Here the CDR3 DNA reads TGTGCCAGCAAAGGGCCGGGGGAGCCCCAGCATTTT.

This sequence joins TRBV19 and TRBJ2-5, with 8 positions matching TRBD1. The CDR3 runs to 12 residues. Trimming took 7 bases from V and 4 from J; bases not matched to a gene: 2. Germline V gives CDR1 LNHDA, CDR2 SQIVND (reference sequence). CDR3 region: CASKDRVETQYF. CDR3 sequence (DNA): TGTGCCAGTAAGGACAGGGTAGAGACCCAGTACTTC.